The clone carrying this T cell receptor (beta chain) was seen at least ten times. Its antigen remains unknown. CDR1 is MNHNS and CDR2 is SASEGT in the germline V gene. V lost 4 bases and J 5 bases, leaving 17 bases between the germline ends. The CDR3 totals 15 residues. The data are from a study of T cells in Graves' hyperthyroidism and ophthalmopathy. Notes on the study in general: The majority of expanded thyroid clonotypes above 0.001 also appeared in blood. Model predictions of ophthalmopathy came a median around 6.5 months before onset.

There were TCR beta CDR3 regions amplified from RNA transcripts. The TCR CDR3 first-round RT-PCR relied on the HTBI primer set. TCRdb recomputed calls from the multiplex PCR reads with MiXCR, one row per CDR3 protein. This table has about 510,000 distinct CDR3 sequences, 46% appearing once. The chain carries TRBV6-1 and TRBJ2-5; a possible D gene is TRBD2 (7 bases). This TCR derives from an adult woman with Graves' disease, either hyperthyroidism or ophthalmopathy (not recorded which). The sequenced sample was peripheral blood or thyroid tissue (not recorded which). CDR3 DNA sequence: TGTGCCAGCAGTGCCGGGGGGCGCTTGGTGGAGACCCAGTACTTC. It encodes CASSAGGRLVETQYF.